This T cell receptor (beta chain) was sequenced for a study of technical replicates of blood from a handful of donors. Only one count was recorded for this clone. TCRdb's copy holds only in-frame clones and misses some; the assay was immunoSEQ multiplex PCR. The table lists tens of thousands of clones, around nine tenths of them singletons. Trimming removed 5 bases from V and 4 bases from J; junction bases left unmatched: 4. This CDR3 has 13 amino acids. Germline loops: CDR1 SGHAT, CDR2 FQNNGV. The sample consisted of T cells isolated from PBMCs. The clonotype originates from a human donor in good health. The rearrangement uses TRBV11-2 and TRBJ1-1, with 7 bases matching TRBD1. CDR3 nucleotides: TGTGCCAGCAGCCGGAACAGGGGCACTGAAGCTTTCTTT. Translation gives CASSRNRGTEAFF. Complete variable domain (other parts from reference TRBV11-2 and TRBJ1-1): EAGVAQSPRYKIIEKRQSVAFWCNPISGHATLYWYQQILGQGPKLLIQFQNNGVVDDSQLPKDRFSAERLKGVDSTLKIQPAKLEDSAVYLCASSRNRGTEAFFGQGTRLTVV.